The TCR beta chain under discussion was sequenced for a study of spatial heterogeneity in lung cancer. This clonotype was seen only a few times. The antigen remains unidentified. Study findings and constraints: More often at tumor resection than at routine follow-up, ubiquitous expanded tumor TCRs were detected in the blood.

A unique molecular identifier was carried by every single TCR cDNA molecule. TCRdb recomputed calls from the 5' RACE reads with MiXCR, one row per CDR3 protein. This table has 50,000 to 75,000 distinct CDR3 sequences, under 7.5% appearing once. This CDR3 has 15 residues. Germline V gives CDR1 LGHDT, CDR2 YNNKEL (reference sequence). Trimming removed 1 base from V and 5 bases from J, with 14 bases in between. The time point here: sample taken at primary tumor resection. The donor group consisted of approximately 77 patients who had untreated, early-stage non-small cell lung cancer. The clonotype comes from a female donor with early-stage non-small cell lung cancer. Here the sequenced sample was PBMCs, taken at surgery. The chain joins TRBV3-1 to TRBJ1-1; D gene unclear. For the CDR3, the DNA is TGTGCCAGCAGCCAAGTTCCGATGGGAAGTACTGAAGCTTTCTTT. This codes for CASSQVPMGSTEAFF.